The 21 T cell receptor beta chains below were found in one sample sequenced in a study of T cell responses to AZD1222 COVID-19 vaccine. Using immunoSEQ multiplex PCR, the repertoire was profiled, and TCRdb retains in-frame clones only, with some absent. This table holds 85,000 or so clones, more than 70% found once. The sequencing used peripheral blood, collected 28 days after the second AZD1222 dose. The receptors originated from an adult who received the AZD1222 COVID-19 vaccine.

This clone was observed a handful of times. The J gene is TRBJ1-2, the V gene TRBV18; 7 bases fit TRBD1. V was clipped by 3 bases and J by 0 bases; unmatched bases: 7. CDR3 size: 16 residues. Germline V gives CDR1 KGHSH, CDR2 LQKENI. Here the CDR3 reads CASSPSGGPANYGYTF. CDR3 bases: TGTGCCAGCTCACCTTCAGGGGGACCTGCTAACTATGGCTACACCTTC.

The J gene is TRBJ1-6, the V gene TRBV7-9; D unresolved. Trimming cost V 10 bases and J 9 bases, with 13 bases left between them. The CDR3 extends over 12 amino acids. Germline CDR1 SEHNR, CDR2 FQNEAQ (reference sequence). The CDR3 DNA reads TGTGCCATTCATCCCATAGGTTCACCCCTCCACTTT. The encoded protein is CAIHPIGSPLHF.

The chain links TRBV4-2 to TRBJ2-7; TRBD1 agrees at 8 bases. This CDR3 has 13 residues. Germline loops: CDR1 LGHNA, CDR2 YNFKEQ. With V trimmed by 4 bases and J by 5 bases, 4 bases remained unmatched. The CDR3 sequence is CASSRSTGDEQYF. The CDR3 DNA reads as TGTGCCAGCAGCCGCTCGACAGGGGACGAGCAGTACTTC.

V gene TRBV11-2 combines with J gene TRBJ2-3, with D unclear. Germline loops: CDR1 SGHAT, CDR2 FQNNGV. This CDR3 has 15 residues. The V end was cut by 5 bases, the J end by 0 bases, with 12 bases between. The CDR3 coding sequence is TGTGCCAGCAGCAGCCAGCCCTCAAGCACAGATACGCAGTATTTT. This codes for CASSSQPSSTDTQYF.

This clone has just a few counts. The chain couples TRBV30 to TRBJ2-4; no firm D call. The CDR3 runs 11 residues. Trimming removed 5 bases from V and 8 bases from J, with 10 bases in between. Germline CDR1 reads GTSNPN; CDR2 reads SVGIG (reference sequence). CDR3 sequence: CAWADQDIQYF. CDR3 DNA: TGTGCCTGGGCTGATCAGGACATTCAGTACTTC.

The CDR3 is CASRAGQSNTEAFF. CDR3 in DNA: TGTGCCAGCAGAGCGGGACAGAGCAACACTGAAGCTTTCTTT. The chain employs TRBV6-4 and TRBJ1-1; TRBD1 matches at 7 bases. The germline V gene has CDR1 MRHNA and CDR2 SNTAGT. V dropped 6 bases and J dropped 2; count of bases not matched to a gene: 6. This CDR3 comprises 14 residues.

This chain connects TRBV7-2 to TRBJ2-1; D gene uncertain. Looked up from germline, CDR1 is SGHTA and CDR2 is FQGNSA. V dropped 4 bases and J dropped 0 bases, with 10 bases sitting between them. The CDR3 has 15 amino acids. CDR3 DNA: TGTGCCAGCAGCTCTACTCCGAGCTCCTACAATGAGCAGTTCTTC. Translating gives CASSSTPSSYNEQFF.

The gene calls are TRBV6-2 or TRBV6-3 and TRBJ1-5; D is ambiguous. Germline CDR1 and CDR2: MNHEY and SVGEGT. Trimming cost V 5 bases and J 0 bases, with 11 bases left between them. The CDR3 totals 15 residues. The CDR3 region is CASSTRGPSNQPQHF. In DNA form, the CDR3 reads TGTGCCAGCAGTACCCGAGGGCCTAGCAATCAGCCCCAGCATTTT.

The chain links TRBV7-9 to TRBJ2-5, with 7 bases fitting TRBD2. V dropped 4 bases and J dropped 5; count of bases not matched to a gene: 1. This CDR3 has 12 residues. The germline V gene has CDR1 SEHNR and CDR2 FQNEAQ (reference sequence). The CDR3 DNA sequence: TGTGCCAGCAGCTGGGAGGGGGAGACCCAGTACTTC. It specifies CASSWEGETQYF.

This chain uses TRBV19 with TRBJ1-3; possibly TRBD1 for D (5 bases). The germline CDR1 and CDR2 sequences are LNHDA and SQIVND (reference sequence). The CDR3 has 13 residues. The V gene lost 10 bases and the J gene lost 0 bases, with 10 bases spanning the gap. CDR3 nucleotides: TGTGCCATTGGGACTCTCTCTGGAAACACCATATATTTT. Translated: CAIGTLSGNTIYF.

The gene calls are TRBV7-2 and TRBJ2-3; TRBD2 matches 7 bases. The CDR3 is 15 residues long. The junction had 5 bases not matched to a gene; V was cut back by 5 bases and J by 0 bases. CDR1 and CDR2 (germline): SGHTA, FQGNSA. The CDR3 sequence: CASSRGLPSTDTQYF. The CDR3 DNA reads TGTGCCAGCAGCCGGGGACTACCGAGCACAGATACGCAGTATTTT.

V is TRBV15 and J is TRBJ2-5, with 9 positions matching TRBD1. The length of the CDR3 is 15 residues. V shed 6 bases and J 2 bases; nucleotides not matched to a gene: 7. Germline V gene sequence: CDR1 LNHNV, CDR2 YYDKDF (reference sequence). The CDR3 DNA sequence: TGTGCCACCAGACAACAGGGGGCGCGTCAAGAGACCCAGTACTTC. Its protein product is CATRQQGARQETQYF.

The gene calls are TRBV10-3 and TRBJ1-2; the D gene is possibly TRBD1 (5 bases). The V and J ends lost 6 bases and 0 bases respectively, with 14 bases between them. This CDR3 is 15 amino acids long. Germline V gene lookup returns CDR1 ENHRY and CDR2 SYGVKD. The CDR3: CAIRPPGQANYGYTF. DNA for the CDR3: TGTGCCATCAGGCCCCCGGGGCAGGCTAACTATGGCTACACCTTC.

The rearrangement uses TRBV11-3 and TRBJ2-2; D perhaps matches TRBD2 (6 bases). In germline, CDR1 is SGHNT, CDR2 YENEEA. The V end was cut by 1 base, the J end by 6 bases, with 15 bases between. This CDR3 spans 16 amino acids. CDR3 sequence (DNA): TGTGCCAGCAGCTTAGGGACGGGGGTCACCGCCGGGGAGCTGTTTTTT. Translating it yields CASSLGTGVTAGELFF.

The chain recombines TRBV4-2 with TRBJ1-2; D ambiguous. Germline V CDR1 and CDR2: LGHNA, YNFKEQ. The ends were cut back, 6 bases at V and 0 bases at J, with 11 bases in the middle. The CDR3 spans 14 residues. The CDR3 region is CASSVPGTNYGYTF. As DNA, the CDR3 is TGTGCCAGCAGTGTGCCAGGAACTAACTATGGCTACACCTTC.

V and J are TRBV11-2 and TRBJ2-7, with D unresolved. The germline gives CDR1 SGHAT, CDR2 FQNNGV. The CDR3 has 15 amino acids. V lost 1 base and J lost 0, with 10 bases in between. The CDR3 sequence is CASSLVGGSSYEQYF. The CDR3 bases are TGTGCCAGCAGCTTAGTAGGTGGTTCCTCCTACGAGCAGTACTTC.

This clone was detected once. The CDR3: CASSSTGGSTYEQYF. The DNA of the CDR3 is TGCGCCAGCAGCTCCACTGGCGGGAGTACCTACGAGCAGTACTTC. The chain recombines TRBV5-1 with TRBJ2-7, with 7 bases matching TRBD2. The CDR3 spans 15 residues. The germline V gene encodes CDR1 SGHRS and CDR2 YFSETQ. The V gene end was trimmed by 3 bases and the J gene end by 2 bases; junction bases not matched to a gene: 8.

J is TRBJ2-3 and V is TRBV15; D ambiguous. The V gene's germline CDR1 is LNHNV and CDR2 YYDKDF (reference sequence). This CDR3 is built from 13 residues. Trimming pared 9 bases from V and 0 bases from J, leaving 10 bases between. The CDR3 DNA is TGTGCCACAAAACAAACTAGCACAGATACGCAGTATTTT. Protein product: CATKQTSTDTQYF. Using reference TRBV15 and TRBJ2-3 for the parts outside the CDR3, the full variable domain is DAMVIQNPRYQVTQFGKPVTLSCSQTLNHNVMYWYQQKSSQAPKLLFHYYDKDFNNEADTPDNFQSRRPNTSFCFLDIRSPGLGDTAMYLCATKQTSTDTQYFGPGTRLTVL.

This clone was seen a few times. The chain couples TRBV28 to TRBJ1-2; 8 nucleotides line up with TRBD1. The germline CDR1 and CDR2 sequences are MDHEN and SYDVKM. Trimming removed 5 bases from V and 7 bases from J; junction bases left unmatched: 9. The CDR3 totals 14 residues. CDR3 residues: CASSATRGPVGYTF. Here the CDR3 DNA reads TGTGCCAGCAGTGCCACCAGGGGGCCAGTTGGCTACACCTTC.

This clone is a singleton in its sample. J is TRBJ1-6 and V is TRBV2; D unclear. The CDR3 extends over 15 amino acids. V lost 2 bases and J 6 bases, leaving 11 bases between the germline ends. From germline, CDR1 is SNHLY and CDR2 FYNNEI. CDR3 amino acids: CASSEIPSSNSPLHF. CDR3 DNA: TGTGCCAGCAGTGAAATCCCAAGTTCTAATTCACCCCTCCACTTT.

J is TRBJ2-2 and V is TRBV19, with 10 nucleotides matching TRBD2. The CDR3 totals 14 residues. CDR1 is LNHDA, CDR2 SQIVND, per germline (reference sequence). The V gene end was trimmed by 6 bases and the J gene end by 7 bases; junction bases not matched to a gene: 5. CDR3 sequence reads: CASSASGSSGELFF. CDR3 coding DNA: TGTGCCAGTAGCGCTAGCGGGAGCAGCGGGGAGCTGTTTTTT.